The rows below give T cell receptor beta chains drawn from one sample of a study of naive and memory T cell subsets. One entry per CDR3 protein, called by TCRdb with MiXCR from the UMI-ligation and nested PCR reads. The data contain 35,000 to 40,000 distinct CDR3 sequences, 11% of them singletons. The sample here was skin, taken from a tuberculin skin test site. These receptor sequences come from an adult in good health. CDR3s include the opening cysteine and the closing phenylalanine or tryptophan. The D gene is left open where the match is weak. The size of a clone is reported for some rows only, either as once, few or many, or as a class for expanded clones.

>NA|TRBV5-1|few|TRBJ2-5
CASSSLPAETQYF
TGCGCCAGCAGCTCCCTGCCCGCAGAGACCCAGTACTTC
>NA|TRBV29-1|many|TRBJ1-2
CSVEDRGRFYGYTF
TGCAGCGTTGAAGATCGCGGCAGGTTCTATGGCTACACCTTC
>TRBD1|TRBV25-1|many|TRBJ2-7
CASIPRDRAYEQYF
TGTGCCAGCATCCCGAGGGACAGGGCCTACGAGCAGTACTTC
>TRBD2|TRBV12-3/TRBV12-4|medium-sized|TRBJ2-3
CASSGGATSGSDTQYF
TGTGCCAGCAGCGGAGGCGCGACTAGCGGTTCAGATACGCAGTATTTT
>NA|TRBV27|few|TRBJ2-5
CASSSRARETQYF
TGTGCCAGCAGTTCTAGGGCACGGGAGACCCAGTACTTC
>TRBD1|TRBV2|many|TRBJ1-1
CASSESIQGGTEAFF
TGTGCCAGCAGTGAATCGATTCAGGGGGGCACTGAAGCTTTCTTT
>NA|TRBV20-1|few|TRBJ2-1
CSAKGPMEGGGNEQFF
TGCAGTGCGAAGGGTCCCATGGAGGGCGGTGGAAATGAGCAGTTCTTC
>TRBD2|TRBV28|NA|TRBJ2-3
CASSRSGSSDTQYF
TGTGCCAGCAGCCGTAGCGGGAGCAGCGATACGCAGTATTTT
>TRBD2|TRBV4-2|NA|TRBJ2-1
CASSQDGRLAGVGEQFF
TGTGCCAGCAGCCAAGATGGGAGACTAGCGGGAGTCGGTGAGCAGTTCTTC
>NA|TRBV19|NA|TRBJ1-4
CASSMMGRGKLFF
TGTGCCAGTAGTATGATGGGGAGGGGAAAACTGTTTTTT
>NA|TRBV27|NA|TRBJ1-5
CASSPRGGALTPQHF
TGTGCCAGCAGTCCGCGGGGGGGCGCATTGACGCCCCAGCATTTT
>NA|TRBV20-1|many|TRBJ2-1
CSARGGAVTYNEQFF
TGCAGTGCTAGAGGGGGAGCGGTAACCTACAATGAGCAGTTCTTC
>NA|TRBV20-1|NA|TRBJ1-4
CSARERGAATNEKLFF
TGCAGTGCTAGAGAGCGGGGGGCTGCAACTAATGAAAAACTGTTTTTT
>NA|TRBV7-9|NA|TRBJ1-1
CASSQRPDSEAFF
TGTGCCAGCAGCCAACGTCCGGACAGTGAAGCTTTCTTT
>NA|TRBV20-1|NA|TRBJ2-6
CSANDRRRSGANVLTF
TGCAGTGCTAATGACAGGAGACGCTCTGGGGCCAACGTCCTGACTTTC
>NA|TRBV12-3/TRBV12-4|few|TRBJ1-3
CASIPGLNSGNTIYF
TGTGCCAGCATTCCCGGACTAAACTCTGGAAACACCATATATTTT
>NA|TRBV29-1|many|TRBJ2-7
CKTVFFIYNYEQYF
TGTAAGACCGTCTTTTTCATTTACAACTACGAGCAGTACTTC
>TRBD2|TRBV7-8|few|TRBJ2-7
CASSLSSSGGSYEQYF
TGTGCCAGCAGCTTGTCGTCGTCGGGCGGGAGCTACGAGCAGTACTTC
>TRBD2|TRBV20-1|many|TRBJ2-1
CSELAGAGRNEQFF
TGCAGTGAGCTAGCGGGGGCCGGGAGGAATGAGCAGTTCTTC
>TRBD1|TRBV7-2|many|TRBJ1-2
CASSTLLRQGADYGYTF
TGTGCCAGCAGCACACTTCTCAGACAGGGGGCCGACTATGGCTACACCTTC
>NA|TRBV12-3/TRBV12-4|many|TRBJ2-7
CASSSDPVFGQTAAYEQYF
TGTGCCAGCAGCTCAGACCCAGTGTTCGGGCAGACGGCAGCCTACGAGCAGTACTTC
>TRBD2|TRBV5-4|NA|TRBJ2-3
CASSFWRGGDTQYF
TGTGCCAGCAGCTTCTGGCGGGGAGGGGATACGCAGTATTTT
>NA|TRBV30|few|TRBJ1-1
CAWSLGEHMNTEAFF
TGTGCCTGGAGCTTAGGTGAACATATGAACACTGAAGCTTTCTTT
>TRBD2|TRBV7-9|NA|TRBJ2-1
CASSSTEPGLGASYNEQFF
TGTGCCAGCAGCTCTACCGAACCGGGACTAGGGGCTTCCTACAATGAGCAGTTCTTC
>TRBD2|TRBV19|many|TRBJ2-1
CASSGVAGYNEQFF
TGTGCCAGTAGTGGAGTAGCGGGGTACAATGAGCAGTTCTTC
>TRBD2|TRBV20-1|medium-sized|TRBJ2-7
CSAPGGTSGSEQYF
TGCAGTGCTCCCGGCGGGACTAGCGGGAGCGAGCAGTACTTC
>NA|TRBV29-1|few|TRBJ1-1
CSVVMLNTEAFF
TGCAGCGTTGTAATGTTGAACACTGAAGCTTTCTTT
>NA|TRBV2|NA|TRBJ1-6
CASSRESGDNSPLHF
TGTGCCAGCAGTCGGGAGTCAGGGGATAATTCACCCCTCCACTTT
>NA|TRBV27|many|TRBJ2-7
CASSLGTGVLYEQYF
TGTGCCAGCAGTTTGGGAACAGGAGTTCTATACGAGCAGTACTTC
>NA|TRBV6-1|many|TRBJ2-3
CASSPRTASTDTQYF
TGTGCCAGCAGTCCCCGGACAGCGAGCACAGATACGCAGTATTTT
>TRBD1|TRBV7-9|many|TRBJ2-7
CATRDSEYEQYF
TGTGCCACGAGGGACAGCGAGTACGAGCAGTACTTC
>TRBD2|TRBV11-3|few|TRBJ2-1
CASSGTRDNEQFF
TGTGCCAGCAGCGGGACTAGAGACAATGAGCAGTTCTTC
>NA|TRBV29-1|NA|TRBJ2-5
CSVEGETQYF
TGCAGCGTCGAGGGCGAGACCCAGTACTTC
>NA|TRBV28|NA|TRBJ2-1
CASGGAAVYHEQFF
TGTGCCAGCGGAGGGGCCGCCGTTTATCATGAGCAGTTCTTC
>NA|TRBV5-1|few|TRBJ2-1
CASSLQGRNEQFF
TGCGCCAGCAGCTTACAGGGGAGGAATGAGCAGTTCTTC
>NA|TRBV4-1|many|TRBJ1-2
CASSEDRLNNYGYTF
TGCGCCAGCAGCGAAGACAGACTGAACAACTATGGCTACACCTTC
>TRBD2|TRBV5-4|few|TRBJ2-1
CASSPGGLAEDEQFF
TGTGCCAGCAGCCCGGGGGGACTAGCGGAAGATGAGCAGTTCTTC
>NA|TRBV20-1|many|TRBJ1-6
CSAREQVGNSPLHF
TGCAGTGCTAGAGAACAGGTCGGCAATTCACCCCTCCACTTT
>NA|TRBV14|NA|TRBJ2-1
CASSSLGSGYNEQFF
TGTGCCAGCAGTTCCCTAGGCTCGGGCTACAATGAGCAGTTCTTC
>NA|TRBV2|few|TRBJ1-2
CASSLQGSGYTF
TGTGCCAGCAGTCTTCAGGGTTCGGGCTACACCTTC
>NA|TRBV13|NA|TRBJ1-1
CASSIDKPTEAFF
TGTGCCAGCAGCATTGACAAGCCCACTGAAGCTTTCTTT
>NA|TRBV5-1|few|TRBJ1-4
CASSLLGNFVGNEKLFF
TGCGCCAGCAGCTTGTTAGGGAATTTTGTAGGTAATGAAAAACTGTTTTTT
>TRBD2|TRBV7-2|many|TRBJ2-3
CASSLGREQYTQYF
TGTGCCAGCAGCTTAGGGCGGGAGCAATATACGCAGTATTTT
>NA|TRBV28|many|TRBJ1-6
CASSSPQLAGTDSPLHF
TGTGCCAGCAGTTCCCCCCAGTTGGCAGGGACGGATTCACCCCTCCACTTT
>NA|TRBV7-2|NA|TRBJ1-1
CASSFNWGTEAFF
TGTGCCAGCAGCTTTAATTGGGGCACTGAAGCTTTCTTT
>NA|TRBV6-5|NA|TRBJ1-1
CASSPTGTEAFF
TGTGCCAGCAGCCCAACGGGGACTGAAGCTTTCTTT
>NA|TRBV20-1|many|TRBJ1-1
CSARGRVEEAFF
TGCAGTGCTAGAGGACGGGTGGAAGAAGCTTTCTTT
>TRBD2|TRBV4-2|many|TRBJ2-3
CASSPKAGGGDTQYF
TGTGCCAGCAGCCCCAAAGCGGGAGGAGGAGATACGCAGTATTTT
>TRBD1|TRBV6-1|many|TRBJ2-1
CASSGDRNEQFF
TGTGCCAGCAGTGGGGACAGGAATGAGCAGTTCTTC
>NA|TRBV13|few|TRBJ2-1
CASSLVHNEQFF
TGTGCCAGCAGCCTAGTCCACAATGAGCAGTTCTTC
>NA|TRBV7-6|many|TRBJ2-5
CASSLVWKKETQYF
TGTGCCAGCAGCTTAGTCTGGAAAAAGGAGACCCAGTACTTC
>TRBD2|TRBV5-6|many|TRBJ2-1
CASSSGLDNEQFF
TGTGCCAGCAGTTCGGGACTAGACAATGAGCAGTTCTTC
>NA|TRBV7-8|few|TRBJ1-5
CASSLAYREGNQPQHF
TGTGCCAGCAGCCTAGCATACAGGGAAGGGAATCAGCCCCAGCATTTT